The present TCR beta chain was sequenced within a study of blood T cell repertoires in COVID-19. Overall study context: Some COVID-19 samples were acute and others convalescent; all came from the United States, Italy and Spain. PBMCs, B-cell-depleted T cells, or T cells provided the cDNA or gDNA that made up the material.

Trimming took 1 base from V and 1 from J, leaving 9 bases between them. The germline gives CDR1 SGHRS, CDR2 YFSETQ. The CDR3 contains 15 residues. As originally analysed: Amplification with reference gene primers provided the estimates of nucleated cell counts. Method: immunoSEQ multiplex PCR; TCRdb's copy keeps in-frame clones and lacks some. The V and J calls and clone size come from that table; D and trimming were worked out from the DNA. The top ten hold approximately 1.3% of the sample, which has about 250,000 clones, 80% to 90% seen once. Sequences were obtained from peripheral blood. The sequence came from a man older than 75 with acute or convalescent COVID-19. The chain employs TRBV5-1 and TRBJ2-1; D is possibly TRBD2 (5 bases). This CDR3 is CASSLLSGSYNEQFF. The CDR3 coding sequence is TGCGCCAGCAGCTTGTTGAGCGGATCCTACAATGAGCAGTTCTTC.